Sequencing of this TCR beta chain was carried out in a study of cytomegalovirus exposure and HLA in healthy donors. Study-level findings and limits: V- and J-gene trimming in TCR beta was tied to a missense DCLRE1C variant by an analysis performed later. Later, an analysis found that common viral pathogens appeared to be linked with several of the most significant clusters.

With respect to this clone: Its antigen remains unknown. Other nucleotide sequences in the sample specify the same CDR3.

The PCR had 60 Vbeta and 13 Jbeta primers. The protocol was immunoSEQ multiplex PCR, while the TCRdb copy is restricted to in-frame clones and leaves out a portion. The data show about 170,000 clones, approximately 81% seen once. The specimen sequenced was PBMCs. The TCR comes from a young woman in good health and CMV-seronegative.

Written as DNA, the CDR3 is TGTGCAAGTCGCCACGGACTAGCGGGAGCCACCTACGAACAGTACTTC. Protein: CASRHGLAGATYEQYF. The gene calls are TRBV12-2 and TRBJ2-7; the D call in the table, TRBD2, was not verified against the DNA. TRBV12-2 is marked as a pseudogene. This CDR3 has 16 amino acids.